Below, 5 T cell receptor beta chains from the same sample are listed, as sequenced in a study of graft-versus-host responses after intestinal transplantation. These TCRs' antigens remain unknown. Clones were read by immunoSEQ multiplex PCR, and TCRdb kept only the in-frame ones, dropping some. The sample includes roughly 69,000 clones, 90% to 95% seen only once; the top ten take around 1.7%. The specimen comprised unstimulated CD8+ T cells sorted from spleen or lymph node cells, sampled before transplant. These receptors all stem from a human donor who was the organ donor for an intestinal transplant.

The gene calls are TRBV5-6 and TRBJ1-2, with no clear D. Per the germline V gene, CDR1 is SGHDT and CDR2 is YYEEEE. V was pared by 1 base and J by 2 bases, with 9 bases between. The CDR3 spans 14 residues. The CDR3 DNA is TGTGCCAGCAGCTTGCTCTTCCGGAACTATGGCTACACCTTC. This gives the protein CASSLLFRNYGYTF. The full variable domain, with the rest looked up from reference TRBV5-6 and TRBJ1-2, is DAGVTQSPTHLIKTRGQQVTLRCSPKSGHDTVSWYQQALGQGPQFIFQYYEEEERQRGNFPDRFSGHQFPNYSSELNVNALLLGDSALYLCASSLLFRNYGYTFGSGTRLTVV.

The chain uses TRBV13 and TRBJ2-3; TRBD2 matches at 8 bases. Per germline, CDR1 PRHDT and CDR2 FYEKMQ (reference sequence). This CDR3 contains 15 residues. After removal of 5 bases from V and 3 bases from J, the junction contained 7 bases not matched to a gene. CDR3 region: CASSPVAGRTDTQYF. DNA for the CDR3: TGTGCCAGCAGCCCCGTAGCGGGAAGGACAGATACGCAGTATTTT.

This clone came up a few times. The chain has TRBV4-1 and TRBJ2-7, with D possibly TRBD1 on 5 matching bases. Germline CDR1 MGHRA, CDR2 YSYEKL. This CDR3 has 14 amino acids. V was cut by 0 bases and J by 4 bases, with 10 bases left in between. CDR3 region: CASSQDNGAYEQYF. CDR3 sequence (DNA): TGCGCCAGCAGCCAAGATAATGGGGCGTACGAGCAGTACTTC.

The DNA of the CDR3 is TGTGCCAGCAGCTCCGGACAGGAGGGTTTGGGAACCATATATTTT. Translating gives CASSSGQEGLGTIYF. This chain uses TRBV7-9 with TRBJ1-3; 7 nucleotides agree with TRBD1. Germline loops: CDR1 SEHNR, CDR2 FQNEAQ (reference sequence). Trimming removed 4 bases from V and 10 bases from J; junction bases left unmatched: 13. The CDR3 has 15 residues.

V and J are TRBV7-9 and TRBJ2-1, with D uncertain. Germline CDR1 reads SEHNR; CDR2 reads FQNEAQ (reference sequence). There are 14 residues in the CDR3. Between the trimmed V and J ends, which lost 0 bases and 4 bases, there was a span of 7 bases. The CDR3 nucleotides are TGTGCCAGCAGCTTAGCTCTAGGATACAATGAGCAGTTCTTC. It is translated as CASSLALGYNEQFF.